A single sample is the source of the 25 T cell receptor beta chains below, sequenced in a study of CD8 T cells in ankylosing spondylitis. MiXCR, applied by TCRdb to the 5' RACE reads, yields one record per CDR3 protein. The sample gives 150,000 to 200,000 distinct CDR3 sequences, around a tenth of which show up once; 25% to 35% is in the top ten. Sample: blood, either unsorted or a sorted T cell fraction (not recorded which). The receptors shown here come from a male donor with ankylosing spondylitis or in good health (not recorded which).

This clonotype was counted many times. The CDR3 nucleotides read TGTGCCAGCAGTCCCCGAGGCAGGGCGAACACTGAAGCTTTCTTT. This sequence encodes CASSPRGRANTEAFF. V usage is TRBV12-3 or TRBV12-4 and J usage is TRBJ1-1; D possibly corresponds to TRBD1 (5 bases). V gave up 5 bases and J gave up 1 base, with 14 bases separating them. This CDR3 spans 15 amino acids.

This clonotype occurred a few times. The chain links TRBV20-1 to TRBJ2-3; tentatively, D is TRBD1 or TRBD2 (5 bases each). The CDR3 extends over 13 amino acids. The germline V and J ends were trimmed by 5 bases and 6 bases, with 15 bases remaining between them. Germline V CDR1 and CDR2: DFQATT, SNEGSKA (reference sequence). The CDR3 sequence: CSAFRGVSDTQYF. DNA of the CDR3: TGCAGTGCTTTCCGGGGCGTTTCGGATACGCAGTATTTT.

This clonotype was counted at least ten times. This chain uses TRBV5-6 with TRBJ2-5; tentatively, D is TRBD1 (5 bases). Looked up from germline, CDR1 is SGHDT and CDR2 is YYEEEE. The CDR3 spans 14 residues. V gave up 4 bases and J gave up 1 base, with 11 bases separating them. CDR3 sequence: CASSPGSSQETQYF. The DNA of the CDR3 is TGTGCCAGCAGCCCAGGGTCGTCCCAAGAGACCCAGTACTTC.

This clonotype appeared many times. The rearrangement joins TRBV5-1 to TRBJ2-1; maybe TRBD1 (6 bases). This CDR3 spans 15 amino acids. Trimming stripped 4 bases from V and 8 bases from J, with 19 bases between. Per germline, CDR1 SGHRS and CDR2 YFSETQ. The CDR3 loop is CASSGGPGLGDEQFF. In DNA, the CDR3 is TGCGCCAGCAGCGGGGGCCCTGGACTTGGAGATGAGCAGTTCTTC.

About this clonotype: A read error may be the cause here, since a much bigger clone is one base away. The chain uses TRBV5-1 and TRBJ2-1; the D gene is possibly TRBD2 (6 bases). The CDR3 has 15 residues. V gave up 4 bases and J gave up 0 bases, with 11 bases separating them. CDR1 SGHRS and CDR2 YFSETQ come from the germline V gene. For the CDR3, the DNA is TGCGCCAGCAGCAGCCGGGAGTCCTCCTACAATGAGCAGTTCTTC. It specifies CASSSRESSYNEQFF.

Only a few counts were recorded for this clonotype. The chain carries TRBV6-1 and TRBJ2-5, with D perhaps given as TRBD1 or TRBD2 (5 bases each). Germline V lookup: CDR1 MNHNS, CDR2 SASEGT. Deletions cut 7 bases from V and 3 bases from J, with 21 bases between. The CDR3 extends over 16 amino acids. This chain's CDR3 is CASNLEEAGSKETQYF. DNA for the CDR3: TGTGCCAGCAATCTAGAGGAGGCAGGGAGCAAAGAGACCCAGTACTTC.

This clonotype was seen at least ten times. The gene calls are TRBV7-2 and TRBJ2-2; D assignment may be TRBD1 or TRBD2 (5 bases each). Between the trimmed V and J ends, which lost 5 bases and 4 bases, there was a span of 14 bases. The germline CDR1 and CDR2 sequences are SGHTA and FQGNSA. The CDR3 is 15 residues long. The DNA for the CDR3 is TGTGCCAGCAGCCGATCTGTTGGGGGCACCGGGGAGCTGTTTTTT. Translation: CASSRSVGGTGELFF.

This clonotype was detected many times. V usage is TRBV11-2 and J usage is TRBJ2-1; 9 nucleotides line up with TRBD2. The CDR3 loop spans 17 amino acids. Germline loops: CDR1 SGHAT, CDR2 FQNNGV. The V and J ends lost 5 bases and 7 bases, in that order; junction bases with no gene match: 15. This CDR3 reads CASSVPSLAGLKNEQFF. The CDR3 bases are TGTGCCAGCAGCGTACCTTCACTAGCGGGCCTGAAGAATGAGCAGTTCTTC.

This clonotype was detected many times. The gene calls are TRBV12-3 or TRBV12-4 and TRBJ1-5; 9 bases map to TRBD1. This CDR3 has 13 residues. J lost 9 bases, V lost 4 bases, and 4 bases had no gene match. In nucleotides, the CDR3 is TGTGCCAGCAGTTCCACAGGGGGCTCGCCCCAGCATTTT. Its protein product is CASSSTGGSPQHF.

In this sample, this clonotype turned up many times. The chain has TRBV28 and TRBJ1-4; a possible D gene is TRBD1 (5 bases). Per germline, CDR1 MDHEN and CDR2 SYDVKM. This CDR3 is built from 17 residues. Trimming left V 5 bases short and J 8 bases short, with 24 bases between. The chain's CDR3 is CASSGGAPGSPGEKLFF. The CDR3 DNA sequence: TGTGCCAGCAGTGGGGGTGCACCGGGATCACCAGGGGAAAAACTGTTTTTT.

This clonotype showed up just a few times. This sequence joins TRBV12-3 or TRBV12-4 and TRBJ2-5, with 7 bases that match TRBD2. With V trimmed by 2 bases and J by 4 bases, 7 bases remained unmatched. The CDR3 runs to 15 residues. The CDR3 region is CASSLSGRAVETQYF. For the CDR3, the DNA is TGTGCCAGCAGTTTATCGGGGAGGGCCGTAGAGACCCAGTACTTC.

This clonotype has only a few counts. This chain links TRBV21-1 with TRBJ2-7. TRBV21-1 is deemed a pseudogene. The CDR3 totals 16 residues. This CDR3 reads CASSERRGPETYEQYF. The CDR3 nucleotides read TGTGCCAGCAGCGAAAGGAGAGGACCTGAGACCTACGAGCAGTACTTC.

This clonotype was seen repeatedly, ten times or more. The rearrangement uses TRBV4-2 and TRBJ2-1; D may correspond to TRBD1 or TRBD2 (5 bases each). Deletions cut 1 base from V and 6 bases from J, with 10 bases between. The CDR3 consists of 14 residues. The germline gives CDR1 LGHNA, CDR2 YNFKEQ. The DNA of the CDR3 is TGTGCCAGCAGCCAAGCGGGACCCGGCAATGAGCAGTTCTTC. It translates to CASSQAGPGNEQFF.

In its sample, this clonotype was seen many times. The rearrangement uses TRBV24-1 and TRBJ2-7; no clear D. CDR3 size: 14 residues. Germline CDR1 and CDR2: KGHDR and SFDVKD. Trimming cost V 4 bases and J 6 bases, with 15 bases left between them. CDR3 nucleotide sequence: TGTGCCACCAGTGAGGGGATCCTAAGAGCCGAGCAGTACTTC. Translating gives CATSEGILRAEQYF.

This clonotype was detected ten times or more. V and J are TRBV19 and TRBJ2-7; 7 bases are a match to TRBD1. Trimming took 6 bases from V and 0 from J; bases not matched to a gene: 8. CDR1 and CDR2 from the germline V gene are LNHDA and SQIVND (reference sequence). This CDR3 region has 15 residues. As DNA, the CDR3 is TGTGCCAGTAGCCCCCGGACAGGTAACTCCTACGAGCAGTACTTC. Translation gives CASSPRTGNSYEQYF. Looking up the rest from reference TRBV19 and TRBJ2-7 gives the full variable domain: DGGITQSPKYLFRKEGQNVTLSCEQNLNHDAMYWYRQDPGQGLRLIYYSQIVNDFQKGDIAEGYSVSREKKESFPLTVTSAQKNPTAFYLCASSPRTGNSYEQYFGPGTRLTVT.

The chain is built from TRBV7-8 and TRBJ2-5; maybe TRBD2 (6 bases). V was shortened by 3 bases and J by 5 bases, with 10 bases between the two germline ends. This CDR3 has 13 residues. Per the germline V gene, CDR1 is SGHVS and CDR2 is FQNEAQ. The CDR3 nucleotides are TGTGCCAGCAGCTTTGAAGGAGGGGAGACCCAGTACTTC. Translation: CASSFEGGETQYF.

This clonotype came up many times. The chain recombines TRBV5-1 with TRBJ2-5; the match to TRBD1 covers 7 bases. Germline V CDR1 and CDR2: SGHRS, YFSETQ. There are 14 residues in the CDR3. The ends lost 4 bases at V and 1 base at J; junction bases unmatched: 4. CDR3 in amino acids: CASSVGTVQETQYF. The CDR3 DNA reads as TGCGCCAGCAGCGTCGGGACAGTCCAAGAGACCCAGTACTTC.

This clonotype was picked up many times. The chain combines TRBV10-3 with TRBJ2-4, with D possibly TRBD1 on 6 matching bases. The CDR3 has 14 residues. V lost 6 bases and J 0 bases, leaving 9 bases between the germline ends. Per germline, CDR1 ENHRY and CDR2 SYGVKD. The CDR3 DNA follows: TGTGCCATCAGGGGACACCTAGCCAAAAACATTCAGTACTTC. As protein: CAIRGHLAKNIQYF.

There are a few counts of this clonotype. DNA of the CDR3: TGTGCCAGCAGCCCTCGCGTCTCCGATAGGGAGACCCAGTACTTC. It yields the protein CASSPRVSDRETQYF. The chain joins TRBV7-6 to TRBJ2-5; no clear D gene. The CDR3 runs to 15 residues. Germline CDR1 reads SGHVS; CDR2 reads FNYEAQ. V was cut by 5 bases and J by 5 bases, with 18 bases left in between.

This clonotype was recorded at least ten times. This chain links TRBV27 with TRBJ2-7, with 7 nucleotides matching TRBD1. V lost 3 bases to trimming and J lost 6 bases; unmatched junction nucleotides: 11. The CDR3 extends over 15 amino acids. From germline, CDR1 is MNHEY and CDR2 SMNVEV (reference sequence). CDR3 nucleotides: TGTGCCAGCAGTTTCTCGACCGGGACAGCCGGCGAGCAGTACTTC. Amino acids: CASSFSTGTAGEQYF.

This clonotype was found many times. The genes are TRBV27 and TRBJ1-5, with TRBD1 as a possible D gene (5 bases). The length of the CDR3 is 14 residues. V was cut by 5 bases and J by 2 bases, with 10 bases left in between. The germline V gene has CDR1 MNHEY and CDR2 SMNVEV (reference sequence). The CDR3 protein is CASSPGRGNQPQHF. The CDR3 DNA reads as TGTGCCAGCAGTCCGGGCAGGGGCAATCAGCCCCAGCATTTT.

This clonotype has ten or more counts. The CDR3 region is CASSYDGRNYNEQFF. CDR3 DNA: TGTGCCAGCAGTTACGACGGGAGAAACTACAATGAGCAGTTCTTC. The rearrangement links TRBV6-5 to TRBJ2-1; a possible D gene is TRBD2 (6 bases). Deletions cut 2 bases from V and 3 bases from J, with 11 bases between. This CDR3 region has 15 residues. Per germline, CDR1 MNHEY and CDR2 SVGAGI.

This clonotype was counted ten times or more. This chain connects TRBV7-7 to TRBJ2-1; TRBD2 aligns across 8 bases. The CDR3 totals 16 residues. Germline V gene data show CDR1 as SSHAT and CDR2 as FNYEAQ (reference sequence). The junction had 2 bases not matched to a gene; V was cut back by 1 base and J by 0 bases. The DNA of the CDR3 is TGTGCCAGCAGCTTAGTAGCGGGAAGCTCCTACAATGAGCAGTTCTTC. Amino acid sequence: CASSLVAGSSYNEQFF.

This clonotype showed up just a few times. The rearrangement uses TRBV29-1 and TRBJ1-1, with D possibly TRBD1 on 6 matching bases. V gave up 0 bases and J gave up 1 base, with 12 bases separating them. From germline, CDR1 is SQVTM and CDR2 ANQGSEA. The CDR3 extends over 15 amino acids. CDR3 DNA sequence: TGCAGCGTTGAAGACCGGGACATGGGGAACACTGAAGCTTTCTTT. Its translation is CSVEDRDMGNTEAFF.

This clonotype was recorded at least ten times. The chain has TRBV10-3 and TRBJ2-1; TRBD2 matches 11 bases. This CDR3 is built from 17 residues. In germline, CDR1 is ENHRY, CDR2 SYGVKD. J was trimmed by 4 bases and V by 0 bases; bases with no gene match: 5. The CDR3 loop is CAISESSTSGMYNEQFF. DNA for the CDR3: TGTGCCATCAGTGAGTCCTCGACTAGCGGGATGTACAATGAGCAGTTCTTC.